This T cell receptor beta chain emerged from a study of T cells in Graves' hyperthyroidism and ophthalmopathy. Broader study findings: Peripheral blood also featured most of the thyroid clonotypes expanded above 0.001. In the analysis, a 13 V-J model separated ophthalmopathy from stable hyperthyroidism.

The length of the CDR3 is 14 residues. Looked up from germline, CDR1 is SGHTA and CDR2 is FQGNSA. The J segment lost 7 bases and the V segment lost 6 bases, leaving 9 bases of the junction unmatched. For Graves' hyperthyroidism to be stable, ophthalmopathy could not progress within 18 months. Each patient was aged 18 to 65 and had newly diagnosed hyperthyroidism of under 2 months' duration. On this clonotype itself: Its antigen is unknown.

Authors of the study amplified TCR beta CDR3 regions from RNA transcripts. During a first-round RT-PCR of the TCR CDR3, the HTBI primer set was used. TCRdb processed the multiplex PCR reads anew with MiXCR; each CDR3 protein has one entry. This sample has roughly 630,000 distinct CDR3 sequences; 15% to 18% occur once, and the top ten carry 6.5% to 8%. The V call is TRBV7-2, the J call TRBJ2-7; 10 bases are shared with TRBD2. Sample: blood. This receptor was identified in a woman in her twenties or thirties with Graves' hyperthyroidism. DNA of the CDR3: TGTGCCAGCAGAGCGGGGGGGGGGGTAGGGGAGCAGTACTTC. Translating it yields CASRAGGGVGEQYF.